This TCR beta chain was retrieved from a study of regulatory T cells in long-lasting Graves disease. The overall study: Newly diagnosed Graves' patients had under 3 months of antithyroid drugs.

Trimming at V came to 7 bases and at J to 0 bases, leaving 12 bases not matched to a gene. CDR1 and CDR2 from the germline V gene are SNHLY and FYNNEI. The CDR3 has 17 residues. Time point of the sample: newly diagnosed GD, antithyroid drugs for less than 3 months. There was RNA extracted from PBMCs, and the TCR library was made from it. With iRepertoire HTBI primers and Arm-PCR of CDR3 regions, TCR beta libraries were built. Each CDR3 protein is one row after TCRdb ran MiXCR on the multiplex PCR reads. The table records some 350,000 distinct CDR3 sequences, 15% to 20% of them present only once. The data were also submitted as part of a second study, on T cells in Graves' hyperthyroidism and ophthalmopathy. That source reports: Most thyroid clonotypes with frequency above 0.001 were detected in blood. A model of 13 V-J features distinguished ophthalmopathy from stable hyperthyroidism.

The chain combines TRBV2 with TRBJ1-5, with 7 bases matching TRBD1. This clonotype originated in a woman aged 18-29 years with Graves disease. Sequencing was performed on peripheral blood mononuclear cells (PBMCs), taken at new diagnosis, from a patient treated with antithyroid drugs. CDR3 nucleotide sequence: TGTGCCAGCACCACCTCCTTAGACAGGGTTAGCAATCAGCCCCAGCATTTT. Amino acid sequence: CASTTSLDRVSNQPQHF. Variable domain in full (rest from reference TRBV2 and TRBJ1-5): EPEVTQTPSHQVTQMGQEVILRCVPISNHLYFYWYRQILGQKVEFLVSFYNNEISEKSEIFDDQFSVERPDGSNFTLKIRSTKLEDSAMYFCASTTSLDRVSNQPQHFGDGTRLSIL.